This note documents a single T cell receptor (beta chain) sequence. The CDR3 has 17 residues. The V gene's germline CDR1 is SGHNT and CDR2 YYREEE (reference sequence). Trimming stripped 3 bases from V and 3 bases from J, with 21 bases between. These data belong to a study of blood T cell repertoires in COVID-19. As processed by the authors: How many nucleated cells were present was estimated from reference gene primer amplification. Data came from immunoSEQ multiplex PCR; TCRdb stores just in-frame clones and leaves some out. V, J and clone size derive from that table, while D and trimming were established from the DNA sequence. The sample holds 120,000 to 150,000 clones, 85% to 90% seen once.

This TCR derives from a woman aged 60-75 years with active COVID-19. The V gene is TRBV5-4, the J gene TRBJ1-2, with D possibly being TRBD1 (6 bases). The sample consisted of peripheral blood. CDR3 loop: CASSSRSRPGHYYGYTF. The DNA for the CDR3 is TGTGCCAGCAGCTCCCGTAGCCGACCGGGACATTACTATGGCTACACCTTC.